The following is a T cell receptor (beta chain) sequence with its context. This clonotype was seen a few times. There is no known antigen for this receptor. No quality values exist for individual bases; no much larger clone is one base distant. The data were obtained in a study of T-cell memory formation after mild COVID-19 (dated by TCRdb to the early 2020s). As for the study more broadly: TCR sequence clusters from the two donors were found to be largely donor specific. Longitudinal TCRalpha and TCRbeta repertoire sequencing tracked T-cell clones expanding and contracting after mild COVID-19 in a couple of donors. Two young, previously healthy adult volunteers made up the cohort, one male and one female.

Results the study describes overall, beyond this receptor: Contracting CD4+ clones turned up mainly in the CM and EM memory subsets, whereas EMRA was where CD8+ clones were enriched. Some responding clones were detected in pre-infection memory, suggesting pre-existing cross-reactive memory T cells joined the SARS-CoV-2 response. Clones that contracted from day 15 to 85 showed balanced CD4/CD8 phenotypes, whereas a second wave of clones that expanded from day 15 to 37 leaned towards CD4+. The second-wave clones that peaked on day 37 were not confirmed to be SARS-CoV-2 specific. The study included only a couple of mild cases, and larger cohorts that include severe cases with pre-infection samples were judged to be necessary.

TCRdb shows the sequencer as Illumina NovaSeq 6000. Using 5'RACE with constant-segment primers, TCRalpha and TCRbeta cDNA libraries were constructed, with sample barcodes and unique molecular identifiers added in the process. RNA was extracted from every sample with Trizol reagent. Amplification of the libraries took two PCR steps, and the second step added a second sample barcode plus Illumina TruSeq adapters. Libraries were sequenced on an Illumina NovaSeq with 2 x 150 bp paired-end reads. For the original study's pipeline: The reads were demultiplexed and collapsed into UMI-guided consensus sequences using migec v1.2.7. With mixcr v2.1.11, UMI consensuses were aligned to TRA and TRB V and J templates and assembled into clonotypes. A clonotype was counted as expanded or contracted only if both edgeR and NoisET called the change significant, with noise models trained on biological replicates. For edgeR calls, a false discovery rate-adjusted p below 0.01 and a log2 fold-change threshold of 1 were applied. As an exploratory analysis of dynamics, max-normalized trajectories of the 1000 most abundant clonotypes were examined with PCA combined with hierarchical clustering. Each responding clone was given a CD4 or CD8 phenotype based on the CD4+ and CD8+ repertoires, which had been sequenced separately. In-frame beta chains were kept once TCRdb had trimmed the public reads at Q25 with fastp and called clones with MiXCR. Every distinct CDR3 protein forms one entry, paired with its most common genes and DNA. TCRdb, not the original authors, processed these V and J calls. For this sample the table gives 400,000 or so distinct CDR3 sequences, of which 15% to 25% were detected only once. The ten largest clones capture approximately 8.4% of the sample.

PBMCs were isolated by Ficoll-Paque density gradient centrifugation. Trimming takes 5 bases off V and 2 bases off J; junction bases not matched to a gene: 6. The germline V gene (reference sequence) supplies CDR1 SEHNR and CDR2 FQNEAQ. The CDR3 starts with the cysteine, ends with the phenylalanine, and has 16 residues. The entry retains the CDR3 DNA only, 48 bases that are in frame from base 1. This receptor was taken from an adult woman who had mild COVID-19 (a few samples of this study predate the infection). The sample titles of this study are shuffled in the database, so cell type and time point are left out; the donor was told from shared clones. The V gene is TRBV7-9 and the J gene is TRBJ2-3; a stretch of 11 junction bases matches TRBD2. The sequenced sample was PBMCs or a T cell subset sorted from them (not recorded which). The DNA sequence is given as TGTGCCAGCAGCCGCATGGGACTAGCGGACACAGATACGCAGTATTTT. This sequence encodes CASSRMGLADTDTQYF.